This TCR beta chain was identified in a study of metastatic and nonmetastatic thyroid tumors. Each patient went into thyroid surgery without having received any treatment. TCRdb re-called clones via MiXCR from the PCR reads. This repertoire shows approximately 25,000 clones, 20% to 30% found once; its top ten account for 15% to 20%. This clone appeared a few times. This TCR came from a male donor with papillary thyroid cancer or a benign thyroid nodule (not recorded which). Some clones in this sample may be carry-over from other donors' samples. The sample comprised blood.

CDR3 sequence (DNA): TGTGCCAGCAGTTCCACGACAGGGGGAGACTATGGCTACACCTTC. This encodes CASSSTTGGDYGYTF. The V gene is TRBV27, the J gene TRBJ1-2; 9 nucleotides agree with TRBD1. The CDR3 runs 15 residues. CDR1 is MNHEY, CDR2 SMNVEV, per germline (reference sequence). V dropped 4 bases and J dropped 3; count of bases not matched to a gene: 6.